The rows below give T cell receptor beta chains drawn from one sample of a study of cytomegalovirus exposure and HLA in healthy donors. Repertoires were generated with immunoSEQ multiplex PCR, while TCRdb's copy carries only in-frame clones and drops some. The profile shows 110,000 to 150,000 clones, approximately 86% of them singletons. The sample was PBMCs. Receptors originate from a woman aged 18-30 years in good health and CMV-seropositive. Both conserved end residues are part of each CDR3. The D gene is left open where the match is weak. The size of a clone is reported for some rows only, either as once, few or many, or as a class for expanded clones.

j_gene: TRBJ2-3; v_gene: TRBV29-1; abundance: NA; d_gene: NA; CDR3aa: CSVEDRGGGTDTQYF; CDR3nt: TGCAGCGTTGAAGATCGAGGGGGGGGGACAGATACGCAGTATTTT
j_gene: TRBJ2-2; v_gene: TRBV11-3; abundance: once; d_gene: NA; CDR3aa: CASSLGAFGELFF; CDR3nt: TGTGCCAGCAGCTTGGGGGCTTTCGGGGAGCTGTTTTTT
j_gene: TRBJ2-2; v_gene: TRBV27; abundance: few; d_gene: NA; CDR3aa: CASSYITGELFF; CDR3nt: TGTGCCAGCAGTTACATCACCGGGGAGCTGTTTTTT
j_gene: TRBJ2-7; v_gene: TRBV29-1; abundance: once; d_gene: NA; CDR3aa: CSVAWAGDEQYF; CDR3nt: TGCAGCGTTGCGTGGGCCGGGGACGAGCAGTACTTC
j_gene: TRBJ2-3; v_gene: TRBV5-4; abundance: NA; d_gene: TRBD2; CDR3aa: CASSLWTSGRTDTQYF; CDR3nt: TGTGCCAGCAGCTTGTGGACTAGCGGGAGAACAGATACGCAGTATTTT
j_gene: TRBJ1-2; v_gene: TRBV7-2; abundance: NA; d_gene: NA; CDR3aa: CASSLDITVSNYGYTF; CDR3nt: TGTGCCAGCAGCTTAGATATTACGGTTTCTAACTATGGCTACACCTTC
j_gene: TRBJ2-1; v_gene: TRBV11-1; abundance: NA; d_gene: TRBD2; CDR3aa: CASSFLAGRPNEQFF; CDR3nt: TGTGCCAGCAGCTTCCTAGCGGGGAGACCAAATGAGCAGTTCTTC
j_gene: TRBJ1-2; v_gene: TRBV4-2; abundance: NA; d_gene: NA; CDR3aa: CASSQEDGRNYGYTF; CDR3nt: TGTGCCAGCAGCCAAGAAGACGGGAGGAACTATGGCTACACCTTC
j_gene: TRBJ1-3; v_gene: TRBV9; abundance: NA; d_gene: NA; CDR3aa: CASSSHRVSGNTIYF; CDR3nt: TGTGCCAGCAGCTCCCACAGGGTATCTGGAAACACCATATATTTT
j_gene: TRBJ1-4; v_gene: TRBV4-2; abundance: NA; d_gene: TRBD1; CDR3aa: CASVQTPGQGSEKLFF; CDR3nt: TGTGCCAGCGTCCAAACTCCGGGACAGGGGAGTGAAAAACTGTTTTTT
j_gene: TRBJ2-7; v_gene: TRBV19; abundance: NA; d_gene: NA; CDR3aa: CASSNRVFYEQYF; CDR3nt: TGTGCCAGTAGTAACAGGGTTTTCTACGAGCAGTACTTC
j_gene: TRBJ1-1; v_gene: TRBV4-2; abundance: NA; d_gene: NA; CDR3aa: CASSQYLQLNTEAFF; CDR3nt: TGTGCCAGCAGCCAGTATTTACAGTTGAACACTGAAGCTTTCTTT
j_gene: TRBJ1-3; v_gene: TRBV5-1; abundance: NA; d_gene: TRBD1; CDR3aa: CASSNAGGTGNTIYF; CDR3nt: TGCGCCAGCAGCAATGCAGGGGGCACTGGAAACACCATATATTTT
j_gene: TRBJ2-3; v_gene: TRBV6-4; abundance: NA; d_gene: NA; CDR3aa: CASASREGLAGTDTQYF; CDR3nt: TGTGCCAGCGCCAGTCGAGAGGGTTTAGCGGGCACAGATACGCAGTATTTT
j_gene: TRBJ1-2; v_gene: TRBV2; abundance: NA; d_gene: NA; CDR3aa: CASSEVPTVSYGYTF; CDR3nt: TGTGCCAGCAGTGAAGTCCCGACTGTTTCTTATGGCTACACCTTC
j_gene: TRBJ1-2; v_gene: TRBV6-5; abundance: NA; d_gene: NA; CDR3aa: CASSYSPGNYGYTF; CDR3nt: TGTGCCAGCAGTTACTCCCCGGGAAACTATGGCTACACCTTC
j_gene: TRBJ2-3; v_gene: TRBV5-1; abundance: NA; d_gene: NA; CDR3aa: CASSFQGSTDTQYF; CDR3nt: TGCGCCAGCAGCTTTCAGGGGTCCACAGATACGCAGTATTTT
j_gene: TRBJ2-6; v_gene: TRBV7-3; abundance: NA; d_gene: TRBD2; CDR3aa: CASSPLGLAGGPPGANVLTF; CDR3nt: TGTGCCAGCAGCCCCCTCGGGCTAGCGGGAGGGCCGCCAGGGGCCAACGTCCTGACTTTC
j_gene: TRBJ2-1; v_gene: TRBV5-5; abundance: NA; d_gene: TRBD1; CDR3aa: CASSFAGGWNEQFF; CDR3nt: TGTGCCAGCAGCTTTGCAGGGGGTTGGAATGAGCAGTTCTTC
j_gene: TRBJ2-3; v_gene: TRBV2; abundance: NA; d_gene: NA; CDR3aa: CASSPLGRRGGADPQGTQYF; CDR3nt: TGTGCCAGCAGTCCATTAGGCCGCCGGGGCGGGGCAGACCCCCAAGGTACGCAGTATTTT